This TCR beta chain was retrieved from a study of neurological immune-mediated disorders. Study observations and caveats: The greatest degree of TCR clonal expansion was observed in HTLV-1-associated myelopathy, with the lowest in multiple sclerosis, below that of healthy controls. TCR-beta repertoires seemed private in all groups, with no expanded CDR3 amino acid sequences shared.

This clonotype was recorded many times. Its matching antigen is unknown. The method for making cDNA was 5'RACE, and it used 10-nucleotide random UMIs. One entry per CDR3 protein results from TCRdb running MiXCR on the 5' RACE reads. The sample lists over 55,000 distinct CDR3 sequences, 9.5% to 13% occurring once. Germline-derived CDR1 and CDR2 are MDHEN and SYDVKM. CDR3 length equals 14 residues. The germline V and J ends were trimmed by 7 bases and 1 base, with 14 bases remaining between them. Time point given: longitudinal time-point 1 (baseline). The unsorted libraries originated from 2 million PBMCs kept at -80 C.

The chain has TRBV28 and TRBJ2-7; TRBD2 is a possible D gene (6 bases). The sequenced sample was PBMCs. The sequence was obtained from a man between 25 and 39 years old in good health. CDR3 nucleotides: TGTGCCAGCAATGGGGGACTGACGTCCTACGAGCAGTACTTC. It is translated as CASNGGLTSYEQYF.